Ten or more counts support the clone carrying this T cell receptor (beta chain). Its specificity is unknown. This sample is drawn from a study of T-cell reconstitution after alpha-beta-depleted transplantation in children. The CDR3 consists of 14 residues. Germline V gene sequence: CDR1 LGHNA, CDR2 YSLEER. V was cut by 3 bases and J by 6 bases, with 14 bases left in between. Preparation of the TCRbeta library was carried out with unique molecular identifiers. A single record per CDR3 protein comes from TCRdb applying MiXCR to the PCR reads. The sample holds roughly 30,000 distinct CDR3 sequences, around 7% seen once. Overall study results and limits: Certain patients had high TCRbeta diversity at day 60, and it came from recipient T cells and thymic progenitors that survived. Expanded graft clones, several hundred of them, were reportedly the source of alpha-beta T cells about two months after transplant. The main origin of T-cell counts and diversity one year after transplant was newly produced T cells.

The V and J genes are TRBV4-3 and TRBJ1-2; D is unresolved. The sequence derives from a child under two years old who had a stem cell transplant for acute myeloid leukemia, so the T cells may come from the graft donor. The source material was peripheral blood, sampled 60 days after TCRalphabeta/CD19-depleted stem cell transplant. CDR3 nucleotide sequence: TGCGCCAGCAGCCACCCCAACAGTCACCATGGCTACACCTTC. As protein: CASSHPNSHHGYTF.